This TCR beta chain was sequenced during a study of blood T cell repertoires in COVID-19. Study-level background: Acute-phase and convalescent COVID-19 samples originated in the United States, Italy and Spain. T cells, B-cell-depleted T cells, or PBMCs supplied cDNA or gDNA.

V shed 4 bases and J shed 7 bases, with 20 bases lying between them. Germline loops: CDR1 MNHEY, CDR2 SMNVEV (reference sequence). The CDR3 sequence is 17 residues long. Per the study methods: Counts of nucleated cells, estimated from reference gene primer amplification, were obtained. Libraries were prepared by immunoSEQ multiplex PCR; TCRdb keeps only in-frame clonotypes and omits some of them. V, J and clone size were drawn from that table, and D and trimming were deduced from the DNA. The table shows some 83,000 clones, with approximately 87% occurring only once. Sequencing was performed on peripheral blood. The clonotype comes from a man older than 75 in a cohort sampled during active COVID-19. J is TRBJ1-6 and V is TRBV27; D unclear. DNA for the CDR3: TGTGCCAGCAGTTCGCCCTCCCCCCCTACTAGAAATTCACCCCTCCACTTT. Translation gives CASSSPSPPTRNSPLHF.